Sequencing of this TCR beta chain was carried out in a study of blood T cell repertoires in COVID-19 (dated by TCRdb to the early 2020s). With regard to the full study: The collaborator samples originated in the United States, Italy and Spain and spanned the acute and convalescent phases of COVID-19. The material from the prospective study consisted of cDNA or gDNA derived from T cells, B-cell-depleted T cells, or PBMCs. Subjects who had been exposed to COVID-19, were actively infected with it, or had recovered from it provided the deeply sampled blood TCRbeta repertoires that made up the dataset. A freely available public database, intended as a resource for researchers studying the immune response to SARS-CoV-2, is where the repertoires were released. The samples were drawn from two sources: the first 160 participants of the ongoing ImmuneRACE study, and fewer than 1,500 subjects contributed by 6 global collaborators. A de-identified subject ID, COVID-19 status, age in years and sex were almost always included in the sample metadata. Where HLA class I and class II types were available, the types were taken from metadata supplied by the sample provider, not from assay-based typing.

With respect to this clone: Its specific antigen is unknown. No qualities accompany the bases; no much larger clone lies one base away.

Participants in the prospective study were enrolled through a virtual design, were aged roughly 18 to 90 years, and lived in approximately 24 United States geographic areas. Cohort assignment in the prospective study relied on participant-reported clinical history from a screening survey and a study questionnaire. Mobile phlebotomists in the prospective study collected whole blood, serum and a nasopharyngeal or oropharyngeal swab from every participant. Prospective study participants could optionally give additional blood draws and questionnaires over an approximately two-month period. Before DNA extraction, prospective study blood samples were shipped either frozen or at room temperature. There are 13 amino acids in the CDR3, from cysteine to phenylalanine inclusive. The DNA shown is the 39-base CDR3, in frame from base 1. V loses 5 bases of germline sequence and J loses 10 bases, and the interval between the two ends is 16 bases.

TCRbeta CDR3 regions were amplified from genomic DNA by means of the immunoSEQ Assay, a bias-controlled multiplex PCR. On the authors' methods: Nucleated cell counts per sample were estimated from amplification of reference gene primers within the assay. To quantify the absolute abundance of each unique TCRbeta CDR3 rearrangement, sequence reads were collapsed and filtered. For each sample, productive Simpson clonality was calculated as the square root of Simpson's diversity index over productive rearrangements. TCRdb's version of the immuneACCESS table is confined to in-frame rearrangements and falls short of the full clone set. An unresolved V gene accounts for under half of the shortfall where checked; the remainder is of unknown origin. That table gives V, J and clone size, and the DNA gave D and trimming. The sample contains about 220,000 clones, around 89% of them found a single time. Of the sample, 2.5% falls within the top ten clones.

Findings and caveats that apply to the study as a whole: The amount of clinical and demographic metadata varied by source and participant and was provided uncurated.

The chain uses TRBV12-3 or TRBV12-4 and TRBJ2-3, with a tentative D gene TRBD2 over 5 matching bases. The sequencing sample was made of PBMCs or T cells enriched from blood (not recorded which). This clonotype was sampled from a woman between 40 and 55 years old with acute COVID-19. The CDR3 reads as follows: CASSRHPRGPQYF. The DNA sequence is as follows: TGTGCCAGCAGTCGTCACCCCCGCGGGCCGCAGTATTTT.